This entry concerns a single T cell receptor (beta chain). This entry belongs to a study of T cell changes during pregnancy in multiple sclerosis. Germline values: CDR1 MDHEN, CDR2 SYDVKM. V lost 5 bases, J lost 0 bases, and 8 bases lay in between. The CDR3 covers 13 residues. The table came from immunoSEQ multiplex PCR; TCRdb's copy has only in-frame clones and leaves some out. The sample yields about 110,000 clones, roughly 92% seen once. Sequenced material: peripheral blood, taken after pregnancy. The clonotype originates from a female donor with multiple sclerosis, enrolled in a pregnancy study. The gene calls are TRBV28 and TRBJ2-7, with D unresolved. CDR3 DNA sequence: TGTGCCAGCAGTCTACAGATCTCCTACGAGCAGTACTTC. It is translated as CASSLQISYEQYF.